This T cell receptor (beta chain) was recorded in a study of blood T cell repertoires in COVID-19. Germline V gene sequence: CDR1 MNHEY, CDR2 SMNVEV (reference sequence). CDR3 length: 16 residues. V was shortened by 4 bases and J by 6 bases, with 19 bases between the two germline ends. Original processing notes: Reference gene primer amplification in the assay estimated nucleated cell counts. Only in-frame clones appear in the TCRdb table, and some are missing; sequencing was by immunoSEQ multiplex PCR. The D gene and trimming were derived from the DNA, and the V and J assignments and clone size from that table. The sample yields more than 150,000 clones, about 88% seen once.

This chain links TRBV27 with TRBJ1-5; possible D gene TRBD1, 6 bases. This receptor was obtained from a woman between 65 and 79 years old with acute or convalescent COVID-19. The sequencing sample was made of peripheral blood. The CDR3 reads CASSSPGGPGGQPQHF. The DNA of the CDR3 is TGTGCCAGCAGTTCCCCGGGGGGGCCTGGAGGTCAGCCCCAGCATTTT.